These T cell receptor beta chains were read from a single sample in a study of cytomegalovirus exposure and HLA in healthy donors. Repertoires were generated with immunoSEQ multiplex PCR, while TCRdb's copy carries only in-frame clones and drops some. The sample carries fewer than 200,000 clones, 76% recorded once. Sequencing input: PBMCs. These receptors came from a female donor in good health and CMV-seronegative. Each CDR3 is given with its conserved first and last residue. Each record gives: clone size, V gene, J gene, D gene, CDR3 DNA, CDR3 protein. D genes are given only for firm matches. Only part of the rows carry a size: once, few, many, or a class if the clone is expanded.

clone_size: NA
v_call: TRBV10-3
j_call: TRBJ1-5
d_call: NA
cdr3_nt: TGTGCCATCAGTTCGGACAGAAATCAGCCCCAGCATTTT
cdr3_aa: CAISSDRNQPQHF

clone_size: NA
v_call: TRBV9
j_call: TRBJ2-4
d_call: NA
cdr3_nt: TGTGCCAGCAGCGGAGAAAAGATGCACAGTCAGTACTTC
cdr3_aa: CASSGEKMHSQYF

clone_size: NA
v_call: TRBV6-6
j_call: TRBJ2-1
d_call: TRBD2
cdr3_nt: TGTGCCAGCAGTTACGAGCTCTCTAGCGGGACTGAGCAGTTCTTC
cdr3_aa: CASSYELSSGTEQFF

clone_size: NA
v_call: TRBV28
j_call: TRBJ2-3
d_call: NA
cdr3_nt: TGTGCCAGCAGGTCCGGGACTTACTCCAAAGAAACGCAGTATTTT
cdr3_aa: CASRSGTYSKETQYF

clone_size: NA
v_call: TRBV9
j_call: TRBJ2-7
d_call: NA
cdr3_nt: TGTGCCAGCAGCGTAGCGGGGGGCCCCTACGAGCAGTACTTC
cdr3_aa: CASSVAGGPYEQYF

clone_size: NA
v_call: TRBV19
j_call: TRBJ1-1
d_call: NA
cdr3_nt: TGTGCCAGTAGCTACCTGAACACTGAAGCTTTCTTT
cdr3_aa: CASSYLNTEAFF

clone_size: NA
v_call: TRBV5-6
j_call: TRBJ2-5
d_call: TRBD2
cdr3_nt: TGTGCCAGCAGCCCGGGTACTAGCGGGGGAAACACCCAGTACTTC
cdr3_aa: CASSPGTSGGNTQYF

clone_size: NA
v_call: TRBV4-1
j_call: TRBJ2-6
d_call: NA
cdr3_nt: TGCGCCAGCAGCCACGTCTCTGGGGCCAACGGCCTGACTTTC
cdr3_aa: CASSHVSGANGLTF

clone_size: NA
v_call: TRBV7-9
j_call: TRBJ1-3
d_call: NA
cdr3_nt: TGTGCCAGCAGCCGGGAACAGGGTGCTGGAAACACCATATATTTT
cdr3_aa: CASSREQGAGNTIYF

clone_size: NA
v_call: TRBV27
j_call: TRBJ1-1
d_call: NA
cdr3_nt: TGTGCCAGCAGTTCAGGACCACAGGGCACTGAAGCTTTCTTT
cdr3_aa: CASSSGPQGTEAFF

clone_size: NA
v_call: TRBV7-3
j_call: TRBJ2-1
d_call: TRBD2
cdr3_nt: TGTGCCAGCAGCCCTTCGGGACTAGCGGAGGAGCAGTTCTTC
cdr3_aa: CASSPSGLAEEQFF

clone_size: NA
v_call: TRBV5-4
j_call: TRBJ2-3
d_call: TRBD1
cdr3_nt: TGTGCCAGCAGCCAGCGACAATGGACAGGACTCACAGATACGCAGTATTTT
cdr3_aa: CASSQRQWTGLTDTQYF

clone_size: NA
v_call: TRBV4-2
j_call: TRBJ2-1
d_call: NA
cdr3_nt: TGTGCCAGCAGCCAAGCCTTAGATCGAGAGCAGTTCTTC
cdr3_aa: CASSQALDREQFF

clone_size: few
v_call: TRBV5-4
j_call: TRBJ2-7
d_call: NA
cdr3_nt: TGCGCCAGCAGCCAAGAGAGCGGATACGAGCAGTACTTC
cdr3_aa: CASSQESGYEQYF

clone_size: NA
v_call: TRBV30
j_call: TRBJ2-1
d_call: NA
cdr3_nt: TGTGCCTGGAGTGGTCGGTATGAGCAGTTCTTC
cdr3_aa: CAWSGRYEQFF

clone_size: NA
v_call: TRBV5-4
j_call: TRBJ2-5
d_call: TRBD2
cdr3_nt: TGTGCCAGCAGCTTGGCCGGGCGGGGGACCCAAGAGACCCAGTACTTC
cdr3_aa: CASSLAGRGTQETQYF

clone_size: NA
v_call: TRBV2
j_call: TRBJ2-7
d_call: TRBD2
cdr3_nt: TGTGCCAGCAGGCGATCGGGACTATCCCACGAGCAGTACTTC
cdr3_aa: CASRRSGLSHEQYF

clone_size: NA
v_call: TRBV27
j_call: TRBJ1-4
d_call: NA
cdr3_nt: TGTGCCAGCAGTTTGTCTCGACACAGAACTAATGAAAAACTGTTTTTT
cdr3_aa: CASSLSRHRTNEKLFF

clone_size: once
v_call: TRBV7-2
j_call: TRBJ1-5
d_call: TRBD1
cdr3_nt: TGTGCCAGCAGCTTACGACCGACAGGGACGCTGAATCAGCCCCAGCATTTT
cdr3_aa: CASSLRPTGTLNQPQHF

clone_size: NA
v_call: TRBV12-5
j_call: TRBJ2-3
d_call: NA
cdr3_nt: TGTGCTAGTGGTTTTTCAGCGCGGTCTAGCACAGATACGCAGTATTTT
cdr3_aa: CASGFSARSSTDTQYF

clone_size: NA
v_call: TRBV2
j_call: TRBJ2-1
d_call: NA
cdr3_nt: TGTGCCAGCAGTGAAGCGCTTTTTGTCAGCTACAATGAGCAGTTCTTC
cdr3_aa: CASSEALFVSYNEQFF

clone_size: NA
v_call: TRBV7-2
j_call: TRBJ2-7
d_call: TRBD2
cdr3_nt: TGTGCCAGCAGCCGACTAGCGGGGGACTACGAGCAGTACTTC
cdr3_aa: CASSRLAGDYEQYF

clone_size: NA
v_call: TRBV6-1
j_call: TRBJ2-2
d_call: TRBD1
cdr3_nt: TGTGCCAGCAGGGAACCGGGACAGGGGAACACCGGGGAGCTGTTTTTT
cdr3_aa: CASREPGQGNTGELFF

clone_size: NA
v_call: TRBV2
j_call: TRBJ1-6
d_call: NA
cdr3_nt: TGTGCCAGCAGTGAGCCCCCTCCCGGGAATTCACCCCTCCACTTT
cdr3_aa: CASSEPPPGNSPLHF

clone_size: NA
v_call: TRBV2
j_call: TRBJ2-1
d_call: TRBD1
cdr3_nt: TGTGCCAGCAGCGTTAGACAGGGTGGGCGCAATGAGCAGTTCTTC
cdr3_aa: CASSVRQGGRNEQFF

clone_size: NA
v_call: TRBV19
j_call: TRBJ1-1
d_call: TRBD1
cdr3_nt: TGTGCCAGTAGTATAGTTGCAGGGGGCAACACTGAAGCTTTCTTT
cdr3_aa: CASSIVAGGNTEAFF

clone_size: NA
v_call: TRBV6-6
j_call: TRBJ2-7
d_call: TRBD1
cdr3_nt: TGTGCCAGCAGGTCCGCAGGGGGCCCCTACGAGCAGTACTTC
cdr3_aa: CASRSAGGPYEQYF

clone_size: few
v_call: TRBV7-9
j_call: TRBJ1-1
d_call: NA
cdr3_nt: TGTGCCAGCACCAGACAGTTGAACACTGAAGCTTTCTTT
cdr3_aa: CASTRQLNTEAFF

clone_size: NA
v_call: TRBV7-9
j_call: TRBJ1-5
d_call: NA
cdr3_nt: TGTTCCAGCGCCAGATTCTCTTCGACCGGGACACAGAATCAGCCCCAGCATTTT
cdr3_aa: CSSARFSSTGTQNQPQHF